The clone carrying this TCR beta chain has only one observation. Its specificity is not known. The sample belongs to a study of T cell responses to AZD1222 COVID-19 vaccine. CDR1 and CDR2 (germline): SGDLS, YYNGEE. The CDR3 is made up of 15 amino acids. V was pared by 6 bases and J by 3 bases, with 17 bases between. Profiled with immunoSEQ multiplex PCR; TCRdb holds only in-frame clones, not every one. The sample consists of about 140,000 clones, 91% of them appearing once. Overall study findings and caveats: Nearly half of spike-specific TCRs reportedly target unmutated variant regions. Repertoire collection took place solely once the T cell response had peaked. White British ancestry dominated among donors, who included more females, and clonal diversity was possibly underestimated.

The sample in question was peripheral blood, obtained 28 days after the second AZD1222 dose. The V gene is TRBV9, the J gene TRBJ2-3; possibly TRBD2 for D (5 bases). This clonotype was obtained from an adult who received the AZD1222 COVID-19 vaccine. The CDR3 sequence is CASTRLEGGTDTQYF. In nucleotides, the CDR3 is TGTGCCAGCACCCGACTTGAGGGCGGAACAGATACGCAGTATTTT.